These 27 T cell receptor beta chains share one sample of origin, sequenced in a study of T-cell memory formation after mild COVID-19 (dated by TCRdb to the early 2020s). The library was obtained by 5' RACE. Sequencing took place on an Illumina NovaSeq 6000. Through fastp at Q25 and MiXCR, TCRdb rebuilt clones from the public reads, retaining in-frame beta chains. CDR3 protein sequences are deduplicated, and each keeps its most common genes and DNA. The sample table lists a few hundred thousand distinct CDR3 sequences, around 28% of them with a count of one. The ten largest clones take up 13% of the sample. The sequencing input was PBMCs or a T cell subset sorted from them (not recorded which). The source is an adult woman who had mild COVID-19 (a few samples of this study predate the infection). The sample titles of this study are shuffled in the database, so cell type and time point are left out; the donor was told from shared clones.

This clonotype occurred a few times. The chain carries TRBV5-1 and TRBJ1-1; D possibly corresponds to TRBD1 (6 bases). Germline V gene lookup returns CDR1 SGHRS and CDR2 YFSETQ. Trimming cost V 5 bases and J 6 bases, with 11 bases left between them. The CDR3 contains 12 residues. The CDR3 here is CASRGTGPEAFF. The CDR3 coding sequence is TGCGCCAGCAGGGGAACAGGGCCTGAAGCTTTCTTT.

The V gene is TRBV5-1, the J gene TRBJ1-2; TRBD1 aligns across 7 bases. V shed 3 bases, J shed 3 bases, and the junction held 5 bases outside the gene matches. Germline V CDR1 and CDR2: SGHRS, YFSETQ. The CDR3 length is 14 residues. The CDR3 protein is CASSSDRTYYGYTF. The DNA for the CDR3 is TGCGCCAGCAGCTCGGACAGGACTTACTATGGCTACACCTTC.

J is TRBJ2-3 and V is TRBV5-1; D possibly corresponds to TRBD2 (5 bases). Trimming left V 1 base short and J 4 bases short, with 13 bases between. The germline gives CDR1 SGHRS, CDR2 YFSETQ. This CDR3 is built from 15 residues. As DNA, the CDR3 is TGCGCCAGCAGCTTGCGAGGGAGAGGGTCAGATACGCAGTATTTT. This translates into CASSLRGRGSDTQYF.

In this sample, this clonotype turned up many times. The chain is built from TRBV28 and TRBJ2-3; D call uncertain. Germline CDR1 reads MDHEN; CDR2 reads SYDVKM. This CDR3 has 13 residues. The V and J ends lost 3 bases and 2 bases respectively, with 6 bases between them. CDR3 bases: TGTGCCAGCAGTTTGGGCAACACAGATACGCAGTATTTT. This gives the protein CASSLGNTDTQYF.

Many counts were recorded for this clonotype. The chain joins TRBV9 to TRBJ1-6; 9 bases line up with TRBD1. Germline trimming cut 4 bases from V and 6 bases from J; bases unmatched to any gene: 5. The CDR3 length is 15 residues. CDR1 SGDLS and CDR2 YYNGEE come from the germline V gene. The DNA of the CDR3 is TGTGCCAGCAGCCCCCGGACAGGGGCTAATTCACCCCTCCACTTT. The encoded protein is CASSPRTGANSPLHF.

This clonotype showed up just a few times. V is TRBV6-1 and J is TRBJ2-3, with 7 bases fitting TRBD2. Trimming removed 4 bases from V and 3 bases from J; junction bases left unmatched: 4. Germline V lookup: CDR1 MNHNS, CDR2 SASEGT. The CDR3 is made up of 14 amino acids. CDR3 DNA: TGTGCCAGCAGTGGACTGGGAGGGACAGATACGCAGTATTTT. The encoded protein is CASSGLGGTDTQYF.

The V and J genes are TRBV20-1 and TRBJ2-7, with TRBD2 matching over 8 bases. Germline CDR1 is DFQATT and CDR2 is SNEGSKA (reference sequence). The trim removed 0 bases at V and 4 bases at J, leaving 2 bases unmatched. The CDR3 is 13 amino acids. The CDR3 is CSARELAGYEQYF. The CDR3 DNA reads TGCAGTGCTAGAGAGTTAGCGGGGTACGAGCAGTACTTC.

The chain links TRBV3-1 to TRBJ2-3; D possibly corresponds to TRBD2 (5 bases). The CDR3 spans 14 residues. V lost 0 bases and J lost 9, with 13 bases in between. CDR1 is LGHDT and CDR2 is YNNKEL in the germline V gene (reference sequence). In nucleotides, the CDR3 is TGTGCCAGCAGCCAAGATGTACGGACTGGCACGCAGTATTTT. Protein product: CASSQDVRTGTQYF.

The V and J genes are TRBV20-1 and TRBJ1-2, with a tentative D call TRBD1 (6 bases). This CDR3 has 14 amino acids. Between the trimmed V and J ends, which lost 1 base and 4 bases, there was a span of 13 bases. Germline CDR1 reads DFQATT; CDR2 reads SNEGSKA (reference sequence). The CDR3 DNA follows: TGCAGTGCTAGAGTCCAGGGGCGCATCTATGGCTACACCTTC. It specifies CSARVQGRIYGYTF.

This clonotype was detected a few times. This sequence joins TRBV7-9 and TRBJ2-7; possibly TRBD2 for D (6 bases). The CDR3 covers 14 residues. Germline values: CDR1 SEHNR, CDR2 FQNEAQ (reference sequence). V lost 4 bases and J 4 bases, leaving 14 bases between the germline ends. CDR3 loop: CASSSPTRKYEQYF. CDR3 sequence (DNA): TGTGCCAGCAGCTCGCCGACTAGAAAATACGAGCAGTACTTC.

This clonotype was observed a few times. CDR3 in amino acids: CASSGPRGAGTEAFF. The CDR3 nucleotides are TGTGCCAGCAGCGGTCCCAGGGGAGCAGGTACTGAAGCTTTCTTT. This chain uses TRBV9 with TRBJ1-1; TRBD1 is a possible D gene (6 bases). The CDR3 contains 15 residues. Trimming stripped 3 bases from V and 5 bases from J, with 17 bases between. Per the germline V gene, CDR1 is SGDLS and CDR2 is YYNGEE.

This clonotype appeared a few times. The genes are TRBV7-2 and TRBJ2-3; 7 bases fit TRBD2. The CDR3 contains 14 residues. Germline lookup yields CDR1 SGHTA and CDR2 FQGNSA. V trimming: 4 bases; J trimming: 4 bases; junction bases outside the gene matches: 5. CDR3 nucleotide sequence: TGTGCCAGCAGCTACGGGGGGAGGGCAGATACGCAGTATTTT. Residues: CASSYGGRADTQYF.

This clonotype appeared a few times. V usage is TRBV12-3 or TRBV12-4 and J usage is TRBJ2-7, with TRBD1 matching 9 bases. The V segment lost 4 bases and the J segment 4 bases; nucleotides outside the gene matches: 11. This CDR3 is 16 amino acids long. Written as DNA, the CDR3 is TGTGCCAGCAGTTCCAGTACGGGGACAGGGAAATACGAGCAGTACTTC. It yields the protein CASSSSTGTGKYEQYF.

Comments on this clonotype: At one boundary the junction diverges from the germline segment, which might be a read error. DNA for the CDR3: TGTGCCAGCAGTATAGCGGGGGGGTACACAGATACGCAGTATTTT. Amino acids: CASSIAGGYTDTQYF. This chain links TRBV12-3 or TRBV12-4 with TRBJ2-3, with 11 bases aligning to TRBD2. This CDR3 spans 15 amino acids.

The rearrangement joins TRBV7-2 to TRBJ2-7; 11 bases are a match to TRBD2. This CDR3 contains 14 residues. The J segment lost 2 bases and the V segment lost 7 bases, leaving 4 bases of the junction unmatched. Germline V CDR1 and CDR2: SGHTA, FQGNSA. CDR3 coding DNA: TGTGCCAGCACCCCGGGACTAGCGGCCTACGAGCAGTACTTC. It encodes CASTPGLAAYEQYF.

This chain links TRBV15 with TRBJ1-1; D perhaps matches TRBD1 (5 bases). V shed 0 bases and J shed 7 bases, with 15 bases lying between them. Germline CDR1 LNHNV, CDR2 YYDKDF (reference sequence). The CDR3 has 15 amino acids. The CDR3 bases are TGTGCCACCAGCAGAGATAGGCAGGGACTACTTGAAGCTTTCTTT. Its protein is CATSRDRQGLLEAFF.

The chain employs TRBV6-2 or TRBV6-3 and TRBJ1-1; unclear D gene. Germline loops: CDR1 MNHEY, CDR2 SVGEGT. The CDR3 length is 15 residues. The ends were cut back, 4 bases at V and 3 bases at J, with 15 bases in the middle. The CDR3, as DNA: TGTGCCAGCAGTTTGAGGCTACGGATGGACACTGAAGCTTTCTTT. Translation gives CASSLRLRMDTEAFF.

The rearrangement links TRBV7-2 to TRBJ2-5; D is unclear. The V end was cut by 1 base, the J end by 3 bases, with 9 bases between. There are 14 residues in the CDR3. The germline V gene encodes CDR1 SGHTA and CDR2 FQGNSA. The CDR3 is CASSLGVTEETQYF. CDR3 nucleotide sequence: TGTGCCAGCAGCTTAGGGGTGACCGAAGAGACCCAGTACTTC.

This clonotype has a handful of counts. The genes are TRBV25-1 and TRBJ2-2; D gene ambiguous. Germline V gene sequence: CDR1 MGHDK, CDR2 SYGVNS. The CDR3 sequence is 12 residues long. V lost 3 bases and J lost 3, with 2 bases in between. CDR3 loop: CASSDHTGELFF. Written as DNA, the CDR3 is TGTGCCAGCAGTGACCACACCGGGGAGCTGTTTTTT.

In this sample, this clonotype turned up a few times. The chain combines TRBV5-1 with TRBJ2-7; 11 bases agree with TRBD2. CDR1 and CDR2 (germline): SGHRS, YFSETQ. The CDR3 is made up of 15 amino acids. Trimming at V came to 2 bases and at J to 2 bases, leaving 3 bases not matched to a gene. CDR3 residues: CASSFTSGGAYEQYF. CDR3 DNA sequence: TGCGCCAGCAGCTTCACTAGCGGGGGCGCCTACGAGCAGTACTTC. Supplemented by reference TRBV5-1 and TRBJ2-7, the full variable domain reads KAGVTQTPRYLIKTRGQQVTLSCSPISGHRSVSWYQQTPGQGLQFLFEYFSETQRNKGNFPGRFSGRQFSNSRSEMNVSTLELGDSALYLCASSFTSGGAYEQYFGPGTRLTVT.

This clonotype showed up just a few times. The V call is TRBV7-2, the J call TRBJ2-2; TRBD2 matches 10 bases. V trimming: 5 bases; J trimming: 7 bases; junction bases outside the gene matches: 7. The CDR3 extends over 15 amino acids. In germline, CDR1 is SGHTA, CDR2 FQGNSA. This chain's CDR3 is CASSQSGRGNGELFF. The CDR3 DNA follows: TGTGCCAGCAGCCAAAGCGGGAGGGGGAACGGGGAGCTGTTTTTT.

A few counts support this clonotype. CDR3 in amino acids: CASSPAGGGEQYF. For the CDR3, the DNA is TGTGCCAGCAGCCCCGCGGGGGGCGGCGAGCAGTACTTC. The chain uses TRBV7-9 and TRBJ2-7; 8 nucleotides align to TRBD2. Unmatched junction bases numbered 6, after V lost 5 bases and J lost 6 bases. This CDR3 contains 13 residues. Germline loops: CDR1 SEHNR, CDR2 FQNEAQ (reference sequence).

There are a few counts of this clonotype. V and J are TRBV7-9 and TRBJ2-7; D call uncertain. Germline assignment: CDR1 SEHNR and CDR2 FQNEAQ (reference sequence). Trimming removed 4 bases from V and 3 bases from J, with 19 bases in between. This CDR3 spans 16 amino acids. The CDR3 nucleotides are TGTGCCAGCAGCTCCCCTGATGCCCGATTGAACTACGAGCAGTACTTC. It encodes CASSSPDARLNYEQYF.

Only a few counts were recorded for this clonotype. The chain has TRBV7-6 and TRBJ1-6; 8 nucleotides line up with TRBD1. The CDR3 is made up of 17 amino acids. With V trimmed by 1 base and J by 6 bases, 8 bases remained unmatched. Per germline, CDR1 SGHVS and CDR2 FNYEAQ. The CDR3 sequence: CASSLEAWQGANSPLHF. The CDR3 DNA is TGTGCCAGCAGCTTAGAGGCATGGCAGGGGGCTAATTCACCCCTCCACTTT.

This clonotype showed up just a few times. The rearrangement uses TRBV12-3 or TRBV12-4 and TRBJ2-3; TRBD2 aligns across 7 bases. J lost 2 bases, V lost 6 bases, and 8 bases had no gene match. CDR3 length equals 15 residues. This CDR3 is CASSLPSGVTDTQYF. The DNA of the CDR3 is TGTGCCAGCAGCCTCCCTAGCGGTGTCACAGATACGCAGTATTTT.

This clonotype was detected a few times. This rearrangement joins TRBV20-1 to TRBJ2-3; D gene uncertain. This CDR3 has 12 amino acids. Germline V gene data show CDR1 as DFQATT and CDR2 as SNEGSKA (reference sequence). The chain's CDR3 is CSVIIGTDTQYF. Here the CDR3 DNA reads TGCAGCGTCATCATAGGGACAGATACGCAGTATTTT.

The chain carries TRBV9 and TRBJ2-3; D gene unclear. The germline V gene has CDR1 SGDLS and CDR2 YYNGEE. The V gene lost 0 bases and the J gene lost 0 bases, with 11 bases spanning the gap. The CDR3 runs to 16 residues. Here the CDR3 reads CASSVGGGSSTDTQYF. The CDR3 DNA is TGTGCCAGCAGCGTAGGCGGCGGCTCCAGCACAGATACGCAGTATTTT. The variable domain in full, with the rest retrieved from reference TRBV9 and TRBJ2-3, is DSGVTQTPKHLITATGQRVTLRCSPRSGDLSVYWYQQSLDQGLQFLIQYYNGEERAKGNILERFSAQQFPDLHSELNLSSLELGDSALYFCASSVGGGSSTDTQYFGPGTRLTVL.